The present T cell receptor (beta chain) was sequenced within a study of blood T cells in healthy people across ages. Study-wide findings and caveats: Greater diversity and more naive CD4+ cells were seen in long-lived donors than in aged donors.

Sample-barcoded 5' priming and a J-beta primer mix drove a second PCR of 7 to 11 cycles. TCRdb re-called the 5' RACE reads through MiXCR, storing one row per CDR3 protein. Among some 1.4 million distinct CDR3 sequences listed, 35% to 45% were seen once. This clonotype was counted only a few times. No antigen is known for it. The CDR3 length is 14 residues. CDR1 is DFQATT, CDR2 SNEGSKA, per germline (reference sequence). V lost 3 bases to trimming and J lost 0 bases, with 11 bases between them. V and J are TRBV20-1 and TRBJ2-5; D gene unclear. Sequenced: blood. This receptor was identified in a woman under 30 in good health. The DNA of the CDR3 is TGCAGTGCTAGTCGAGCAGTGAACCAAGAGACCCAGTACTTC. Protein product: CSASRAVNQETQYF.